Sequencing of this T cell receptor (beta chain) was carried out in a study of T-cell memory formation after mild COVID-19. This CDR3 spans 15 amino acids. The V gene end was trimmed by 5 bases and the J gene end by 2 bases; junction bases not matched to a gene: 11. Germline loops: CDR1 DFQATT, CDR2 SNEGSKA (reference sequence). Using its own MiXCR run on the 5' RACE reads, TCRdb lists one record per CDR3 protein. The sample has hundreds of thousands of distinct CDR3 sequences, under 8.5% seen once. General study results and limits: Shrinking CD4+ clones resided mostly in CM and EM, and CD8+ ones in EMRA.

This clonotype came up a few times. Its antigen remains unidentified. Sequenced sample: PBMCs or a T cell subset sorted from them (not recorded which). The rearrangement uses TRBV20-1 and TRBJ2-5; 7 bases agree with TRBD2. The TCR sequence derives from a man aged 18 to 29 who had mild COVID-19 (a few samples of this study predate the infection). Cell type and time point are not known. The chain's CDR3 is CSAHIMGREQETQYF. The CDR3 region has the DNA TGCAGTGCTCATATCATGGGGAGGGAACAAGAGACCCAGTACTTC.